Presented here are 29 T cell receptor beta chains from one specimen sequenced in a study of T cells in pancreatic ductal adenocarcinoma. Surgery without prior neoadjuvant therapy was the treatment of the selected pancreatic ductal adenocarcinoma patients. TCRdb's table, derived via immunoSEQ multiplex PCR, lists solely in-frame clones and lacks some. The repertoire consists of about 98,000 clones, with 90% to 95% occurring once and the leading ten covering around 3.2%. The sequenced sample consisted of PBMCs. Every receptor here comes from a human donor with pancreatic ductal adenocarcinoma.

The chain recombines TRBV11-2 with TRBJ2-5; 8 bases agree with TRBD1. V dropped 5 bases and J dropped 5; count of bases not matched to a gene: 4. CDR1 SGHAT and CDR2 FQNNGV come from the germline V gene. The CDR3 consists of 13 residues. Here the CDR3 DNA reads TGTGCCAGCAGCCCGGGGGACAGGGAGACCCAGTACTTC. Protein: CASSPGDRETQYF.

The chain combines TRBV15 with TRBJ1-1; TRBD1 matches 7 bases. This CDR3 contains 15 residues. Trimming took 1 base from V and 2 from J; bases not matched to a gene: 4. Germline CDR1 LNHNV, CDR2 YYDKDF (reference sequence). The CDR3 reads CATSRVRQGNTEAFF. For the CDR3, the DNA is TGTGCCACCAGCAGAGTAAGACAGGGAAACACTGAAGCTTTCTTT.

The chain joins TRBV5-4 to TRBJ2-1; 8 bases fit TRBD1. Germline loops: CDR1 SGHNT, CDR2 YYREEE (reference sequence). The CDR3 runs 15 residues. Germline trimming cut 4 bases from V and 8 bases from J; bases unmatched to any gene: 11. CDR3 coding DNA: TGTGCCAGCAGCCCGTGGACAGGGCGGGTGGATGAGCAGTTCTTC. Encoded protein: CASSPWTGRVDEQFF.

The chain employs TRBV19 and TRBJ2-2, with 7 nucleotides matching TRBD1. The germline V gene has CDR1 LNHDA and CDR2 SQIVND (reference sequence). The J segment lost 1 base and the V segment lost 7 bases, leaving 3 bases of the junction unmatched. This CDR3 has 14 amino acids. CDR3 sequence reads: CASTRQGNTGELFF. For the CDR3, the DNA is TGTGCCAGTACAAGACAGGGGAACACCGGGGAGCTGTTTTTT.

The rearrangement uses TRBV7-9 and TRBJ1-1, with D perhaps TRBD1 (5 bases). The CDR3 covers 14 residues. Germline lookup yields CDR1 SEHNR and CDR2 FQNEAQ (reference sequence). V was pared by 3 bases and J by 4 bases, with 12 bases between. CDR3 in DNA: TGTGCCAGCAGCTTGAAGACAGTGGGCACTGAAGCTTTCTTT. This sequence encodes CASSLKTVGTEAFF. Full variable domain (missing parts from reference TRBV7-9 and TRBJ1-1): DTGVSQNPRHKITKRGQNVTFRCDPISEHNRLYWYRQTLGQGPEFLTYFQNEAQLEKSRLLSDRFSAERPKGSFSTLEIQRTEQGDSAMYLCASSLKTVGTEAFFGQGTRLTVV.

V usage is TRBV4-1 and J usage is TRBJ2-7; tentatively, D is TRBD1 (5 bases). The CDR3 spans 14 residues. Germline V lookup: CDR1 MGHRA, CDR2 YSYEKL. Trimming removed 0 bases at V and 6 bases at J, with 12 bases between. The CDR3 here is CASSQDWGFPEQYF. In DNA form, the CDR3 reads TGCGCCAGCAGCCAAGATTGGGGCTTCCCCGAGCAGTACTTC.

The chain uses TRBV7-2 and TRBJ2-3; the match to TRBD2 covers 10 bases. The CDR3 runs to 16 residues. CDR1 and CDR2 from the germline V gene are SGHTA and FQGNSA. V shed 3 bases and J 6 bases; nucleotides not matched to a gene: 9. The CDR3 spells CASSFLPAGGPDTQYF. The CDR3 nucleotides are TGTGCCAGCAGCTTTTTACCAGCGGGAGGGCCCGATACGCAGTATTTT.

This sequence joins TRBV2 and TRBJ2-7, with 7 bases fitting TRBD2. Germline CDR1 reads SNHLY; CDR2 reads FYNNEI. The CDR3 sequence is 13 residues long. Trimming cost V 8 bases and J 3 bases; bases outside gene matches: 7. In nucleotides, the CDR3 is TGTGCCAGCGGGCTAGCGGAGTTCTACGAGCAGTACTTC. Translated, it gives CASGLAEFYEQYF.

In this sample, this clone turned up once. This chain connects TRBV6-6 to TRBJ2-7; TRBD2 aligns across 8 bases. The CDR3 length is 16 residues. CDR1 is MNHNY, CDR2 SVGAGI, per germline (reference sequence). Unmatched junction bases numbered 15, after V lost 7 bases and J lost 4 bases. The CDR3 reads CASTIRGGSHVYEQYF. In nucleotides, the CDR3 is TGTGCCAGCACCATTCGGGGGGGTTCACACGTATACGAGCAGTACTTC.

The V and J genes are TRBV6-6 and TRBJ2-3; D is ambiguous. Germline values: CDR1 MNHNY, CDR2 SVGAGI (reference sequence). The V gene lost 6 bases and the J gene lost 3 bases, with 13 bases spanning the gap. The CDR3 covers 14 residues. The CDR3 DNA sequence: TGTGCCAGCAGGGCGGCTCGTGATACAGATACGCAGTATTTT. Translating it yields CASRAARDTDTQYF.

In this sample, this clone turned up once. The J gene is TRBJ2-5, the V gene TRBV28; the match to TRBD2 covers 11 bases. Per the germline V gene, CDR1 is MDHEN and CDR2 is SYDVKM. V trimming: 11 bases; J trimming: 0 bases; junction bases outside the gene matches: 8. This CDR3 contains 15 residues. DNA of the CDR3: TGTGCCGGGTTTTTAGCGGGAGGGGACCAAGAGACCCAGTACTTC. Translation: CAGFLAGGDQETQYF.

CDR3 in DNA: TGCAGCGTTGATCCTAGCGGGAGCAACGAGCAGTACTTC. Residues: CSVDPSGSNEQYF. V and J are TRBV29-1 and TRBJ2-7, with TRBD2 identical over 10 bases. Trimming took 3 bases from V and 5 from J; bases not matched to a gene: 4. The CDR3 runs to 13 residues. CDR1 is SQVTM and CDR2 is ANQGSEA in the germline V gene.

This chain uses TRBV12-5 with TRBJ2-3; TRBD2 aligns across 7 bases. Trimming at V came to 0 bases and at J to 4 bases, leaving 10 bases not matched to a gene. This CDR3 spans 17 amino acids. CDR1 and CDR2 from the germline V gene are LGHNT and FRNRAP. CDR3 DNA sequence: TGTGCTAGTGGTTTGGTATGGGGCGGGGAGGGTTCAGATACGCAGTATTTT. Its protein is CASGLVWGGEGSDTQYF.

The chain is built from TRBV5-1 and TRBJ2-3; TRBD2 matches at 9 bases. Germline CDR1 reads SGHRS; CDR2 reads YFSETQ. The CDR3 has 16 amino acids. Unmatched junction bases numbered 4, after V lost 0 bases and J lost 2 bases. The CDR3 DNA reads TGCGCCAGCAGCTTGGTTGCGGGAGGGCCCACAGATACGCAGTATTTT. Its protein product is CASSLVAGGPTDTQYF.

J is TRBJ2-7 and V is TRBV18; D possibly corresponds to TRBD2 (6 bases). Germline V gene data show CDR1 as KGHSH and CDR2 as LQKENI. This CDR3 is built from 15 residues. Between the trimmed V and J ends, which lost 4 bases and 2 bases, there was a span of 15 bases. The CDR3 loop is CASSLTAGTPYEQYF. Here the CDR3 DNA reads TGTGCCAGCTCACTTACGGCCGGGACTCCCTACGAGCAGTACTTC. The full variable domain, rest sourced from reference TRBV18 and TRBJ2-7, is NAGVMQNPRHLVRRRGQEARLRCSPMKGHSHVYWYRQLPEEGLKFMVYLQKENIIDESGMPKERFSAEFPKEGPSILRIQQVVRGDSAAYFCASSLTAGTPYEQYFGPGTRLTVT.

This clone was observed a single time. The chain employs TRBV28 and TRBJ1-5, with D possibly matching TRBD1 (6 bases). V shed 8 bases and J shed 6 bases, with 23 bases lying between them. This CDR3 comprises 16 residues. Looked up from germline, CDR1 is MDHEN and CDR2 is SYDVKM. CDR3 residues: CASRQGGGARGQPQHF. As DNA, the CDR3 is TGTGCCAGCCGCCAAGGGGGAGGGGCGCGGGGTCAGCCCCAGCATTTT.

The chain employs TRBV7-9 and TRBJ2-1, with 11 positions matching TRBD2. The CDR3 has 17 amino acids. The V and J ends lost 4 bases and 0 bases, in that order; junction bases with no gene match: 5. Germline loops: CDR1 SEHNR, CDR2 FQNEAQ (reference sequence). CDR3 amino acids: CASSSPTSGASYNEQFF. In nucleotides, the CDR3 is TGTGCCAGCAGCTCCCCGACTAGCGGGGCCTCCTACAATGAGCAGTTCTTC.

This clone occurred once. The J gene is TRBJ2-3, the V gene TRBV7-9; D might be TRBD2 (5 bases). V lost 2 bases to trimming and J lost 2 bases, with 8 bases between them. CDR1 and CDR2 from the germline V gene are SEHNR and FQNEAQ (reference sequence). This CDR3 contains 14 residues. DNA of the CDR3: TGTGCCAGCAGCTTAAGGACTTACACAGATACGCAGTATTTT. Its protein product is CASSLRTYTDTQYF.

V and J are TRBV5-1 and TRBJ2-1; 16 positions agree with TRBD2. This CDR3 has 17 amino acids. Germline V gene lookup returns CDR1 SGHRS and CDR2 YFSETQ. Unmatched junction bases numbered 9, after V lost 4 bases and J lost 8 bases. CDR3 in amino acids: CASSLPGLAGGPHEQFF. In DNA, the CDR3 is TGCGCCAGCAGCCTTCCGGGACTAGCGGGAGGGCCTCATGAGCAGTTCTTC.

The rearrangement links TRBV27 to TRBJ2-3, with 7 bases fitting TRBD1. The CDR3 extends over 13 amino acids. Germline values: CDR1 MNHEY, CDR2 SMNVEV (reference sequence). V gave up 3 bases and J gave up 4 bases; unmatched junction bases: 1. CDR3 DNA: TGTGCCAGCAGTTTTACAGGGGCAGATACGCAGTATTTT. This gives the protein CASSFTGADTQYF.

The chain combines TRBV11-2 with TRBJ2-1; 8 nucleotides match TRBD2. The germline V gene has CDR1 SGHAT and CDR2 FQNNGV. V dropped 4 bases and J dropped 9; count of bases not matched to a gene: 11. The CDR3 extends over 15 amino acids. CDR3: CASSSYGSRGGEQFF. Written as DNA, the CDR3 is TGTGCCAGCAGCTCCTATGGGTCCCGGGGGGGTGAGCAGTTCTTC.

This clone turned up a few times. The chain carries TRBV29-1 and TRBJ1-1; maybe TRBD1 (6 bases). CDR1 is SQVTM, CDR2 ANQGSEA, per germline. The CDR3 extends over 14 amino acids. Trimming removed 4 bases at V and 5 bases at J, with 17 bases between. The CDR3 region has the DNA TGCAGCGTTGTTTTAGCACAGGGCATGACTGAAGCTTTCTTT. As protein: CSVVLAQGMTEAFF. The whole variable domain, remainder taken from reference TRBV29-1 and TRBJ1-1, is SAVISQKPSRDICQRGTSLTIQCQVDSQVTMMFWYRQQPGQSLTLIATANQGSEATYESGFVIDKFPISRPNLTFSTLTVSNMSPEDSSIYLCSVVLAQGMTEAFFGQGTRLTVV.

The gene calls are TRBV5-6 and TRBJ2-3; D call uncertain. The CDR3 has 15 amino acids. Germline V gene lookup returns CDR1 SGHDT and CDR2 YYEEEE. Deletions cut 4 bases from V and 0 bases from J, with 12 bases between. The CDR3 region has the DNA TGTGCCAGCAGCCCCCTTGCGAGTAGCACAGATACGCAGTATTTT. This codes for CASSPLASSTDTQYF. Supplemented by reference TRBV5-6 and TRBJ2-3, the full variable domain reads DAGVTQSPTHLIKTRGQQVTLRCSPKSGHDTVSWYQQALGQGPQFIFQYYEEEERQRGNFPDRFSGHQFPNYSSELNVNALLLGDSALYLCASSPLASSTDTQYFGPGTRLTVL.

The chain joins TRBV4-1 to TRBJ2-1; 7 bases line up with TRBD2. CDR3 length equals 13 residues. Germline CDR1 is MGHRA and CDR2 is YSYEKL. J gave up 7 bases and V 4 bases, and 4 bases lay outside the gene matches. For the CDR3, the DNA is TGCGCCAGCAGCCGGGGACTAAGAAATGAGCAGTTCTTC. Protein sequence: CASSRGLRNEQFF.

This chain links TRBV11-2 with TRBJ2-3; possibly TRBD2 for D (6 bases). Trimming pared 3 bases from V and 6 bases from J, leaving 22 bases between. CDR3 length equals 17 residues. Germline-derived CDR1 and CDR2 are SGHAT and FQNNGV. The DNA for the CDR3 is TGTGCCAGCAGCTTTACAGCGGTCGGGGGAGTGGGGGATACGCAGTATTTT. Residues: CASSFTAVGGVGDTQYF.

The rearrangement joins TRBV29-1 to TRBJ2-5; 8 nucleotides agree with TRBD1. Trimming cost V 7 bases and J 3 bases; bases outside gene matches: 7. The CDR3 is 13 amino acids. Germline V lookup: CDR1 SQVTM, CDR2 ANQGSEA. The CDR3 loop is CSADRGGEETQYF. The CDR3 DNA sequence: TGCAGCGCCGACAGGGGTGGGGAAGAGACCCAGTACTTC.

The CDR3 sequence: CASSLDLREVPEAFF. In nucleotides, the CDR3 is TGTGCCAGCAGCTTAGATCTCCGGGAAGTGCCTGAAGCTTTCTTT. The J gene is TRBJ1-1, the V gene TRBV11-3; D is uncertain. CDR3 length equals 15 residues. Germline CDR1 reads SGHNT; CDR2 reads YENEEA. V gave up 0 bases and J gave up 6 bases, with 14 bases separating them.

The chain carries TRBV9 and TRBJ2-5; D remains ambiguous. Trimming took 0 bases from V and 9 from J, leaving 18 bases between them. CDR1 SGDLS and CDR2 YYNGEE come from the germline V gene. This CDR3 is 15 amino acids long. The CDR3 loop reads CASSVGSAPRSAQYF. In DNA, the CDR3 is TGTGCCAGCAGCGTAGGGTCCGCCCCACGCTCGGCCCAGTACTTC. Filled out from reference TRBV9 and TRBJ2-5, the complete variable domain reads DSGVTQTPKHLITATGQRVTLRCSPRSGDLSVYWYQQSLDQGLQFLIQYYNGEERAKGNILERFSAQQFPDLHSELNLSSLELGDSALYFCASSVGSAPRSAQYFGPGTRLLVL.

This clone has just a few counts. The chain uses TRBV5-1 and TRBJ2-7; D unresolved. Trimming pared 0 bases from V and 3 bases from J, leaving 7 bases between. Germline V gene lookup returns CDR1 SGHRS and CDR2 YFSETQ. This CDR3 region has 13 residues. CDR3 nucleotides: TGCGCCAGCAGCTTGGAACAGTACTACGAGCAGTACTTC. Translation: CASSLEQYYEQYF.